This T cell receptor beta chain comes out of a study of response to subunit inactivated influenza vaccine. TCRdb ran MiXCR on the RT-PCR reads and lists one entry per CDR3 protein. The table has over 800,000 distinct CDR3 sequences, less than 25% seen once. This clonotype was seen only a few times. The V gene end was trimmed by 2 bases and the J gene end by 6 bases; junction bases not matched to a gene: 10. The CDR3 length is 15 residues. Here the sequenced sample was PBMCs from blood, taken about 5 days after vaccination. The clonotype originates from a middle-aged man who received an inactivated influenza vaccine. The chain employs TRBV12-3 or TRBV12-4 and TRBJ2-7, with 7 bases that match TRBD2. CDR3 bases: TGTGCCAGCAGTTTAAATCTACTAGCGAGGAGCGAGCAGTACTTC. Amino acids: CASSLNLLARSEQYF.